This TCR beta chain is drawn from a study of CD4 T cells in relation to SARS-CoV-2 and coronaviruses (dated by TCRdb to 2020 to 2022). Describing the broader study: The ViraFEST assay cultured PBMCs with antigen for under 11 days, then sequenced TCR beta CDR3s to find antigen-specific clonal expansions. A median age of around 38 years, with a range of about 20 to 80 years, was recorded for the full convalescent cohort of around 12 patients. Of the 12 convalescent patients, 8 were male and 4 were female, and two of the subjects were Hispanic. Patient-derived lymphoblastoid cell lines were used to map the HLA restriction of shared crossreactive spike epitopes. At the level of individual TCR clonotypes, the study measured memory CD4+ T cell crossreactivity between SARS-CoV-2 spike protein and common cold coronavirus spike proteins. The Adaptive Biotechnologies TCR-sequencing kit was used for samples from a few pre-COVID donors and for the naive versus memory experiments, whereas the other data were Illumina-based. A different TCR-beta assay, based on Illumina, was used to sequence expansion assays from other donors in the study.

What the research found in general, with its limitations: Naive versus memory sequencing indicated the assay detects memory recall responses rather than primary responses primed during culture. No donor contributed both pre-pandemic and post-infection samples, which limited tracing the source of pre-existing responses. Around 65% of donors had memory CD4+ clonotypes that crossrecognized SARS-CoV-2 and at least one common cold coronavirus spike. Crossreactive clones showed significantly weaker SARS-CoV-2-driven expansion than monoreactive clones, consistent with antigenic imprinting. Small numbers of patients and of tested TCRs limited the study. Since the crossreactivity analysis centred on spike protein, crossreactivity against other viral proteins was not assessed.

This clone turned up a few times. Its binding antigen is unknown. Base qualities were left out, and no much larger clone turns up one base away. Survey-level immunoSEQ TCR-beta sequencing was performed on DNA from CEF-cultured naive and memory CD4+ T cells. From the authors' description of their analysis: Preprocessing removed nonproductive sequences and CDR3s not starting with C, not ending with F or W, or shorter than 7 amino acids. The MANAFEST web app was used to call antigen-specific clonotypes on the basis of expansion compared with the reference and with other culture wells. A clone counted as positive if significantly expanded in 2 of 3 replicate wells versus the reference culture at FDR below 0.05. Positive clones also required significant expansion versus all other tandem wells and an odds ratio above 5. Cultured and uncultured naive and memory CD4+ repertoires were searched for previously identified spike- and CEF-reactive CDR3s. CDR3 homology was quantified as pairwise Levenshtein distance, calculated with the stringdist R package after three terminal residues were trimmed from each end. TCRdb re-hosts the immuneACCESS table, in-frame sequences only. Its copies lack some clones; in the studies checked, an unresolved V gene accounts for under half of them, and the cause for the rest is not known. That table furnishes V, J and clone size, whereas the DNA furnished D and trimming. The sample table records about 36,000 clones; approximately 80% of these occur just once. The ten largest clonotypes hold about a fifth of the sample.

To separate naive from memory CD4+ T cells, cryopreserved PBMCs first underwent CD4 enrichment and then EasySep naive CD4+ T cell enrichment. Sorted naive or memory CD4+ T cells (about 9.2 x 10^4) were cultured 1:1 with T cell-depleted PBMCs and CEF peptides for around 9 days. Triplicate replicate wells were generally used for each peptide culture condition. PBMCs were isolated from leukapheresis product or whole blood by Ficoll-Paque PLUS gradient centrifugation. The PBMCs went either fresh into the expansion assay or into cryopreservation at -140 degrees C. The QIAamp Micro DNA Kit was used to extract genomic DNA from the CD4+ T cells. V is trimmed back by 4 bases and J by 5 bases, and the junction contains 4 bases that no gene match accounts for. Taken from the germline V gene, the CDR1 and CDR2 loops are SGHRS and YFSETQ. The CDR3, from cysteine to phenylalanine, totals 14 residues. Only the CDR3 portion is preserved as DNA: 42 bases, with reading frame beginning at the first base.

Sequenced sample: memory CD4+ T cells from PBMCs, cultured in vitro. The cell subset or site label, as the study defines it: memory (non-naive) CD4+ T cells. The TCR was taken from an adult with COVID-19. The rearranged chain carries TRBV5-1 and TRBJ2-1; 9 nucleotides in the junction match TRBD2. The DNA sequence is TGCGCCAGCAGCGCGACTAGCGGACACAATGAGCAGTTCTTC. This gives the protein CASSATSGHNEQFF.